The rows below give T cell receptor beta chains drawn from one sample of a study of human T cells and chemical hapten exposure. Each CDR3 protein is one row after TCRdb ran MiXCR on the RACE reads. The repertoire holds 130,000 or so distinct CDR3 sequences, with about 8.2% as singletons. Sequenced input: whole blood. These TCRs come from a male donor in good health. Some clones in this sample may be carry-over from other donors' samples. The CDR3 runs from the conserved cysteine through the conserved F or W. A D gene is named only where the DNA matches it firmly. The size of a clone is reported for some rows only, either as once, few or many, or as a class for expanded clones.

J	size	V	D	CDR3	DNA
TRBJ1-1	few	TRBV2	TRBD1	CASQGQGGTEAFF	TGTGCCAGCCAAGGACAGGGAGGCACTGAAGCTTTCTTT
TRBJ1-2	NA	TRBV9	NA	CASSPNAKDNYGYTF	TGTGCCAGCAGCCCTAACGCCAAGGACAACTATGGCTACACCTTC
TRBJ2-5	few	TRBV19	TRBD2	CASSGTSGREETQYF	TGTGCCAGTAGTGGGACTAGCGGGAGGGAAGAGACCCAGTACTTC
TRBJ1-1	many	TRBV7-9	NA	CASSFGGSLNTEAFF	TGTGCCAGCAGCTTCGGGGGGAGTTTGAACACTGAAGCTTTCTTT
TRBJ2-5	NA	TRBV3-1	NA	CASSQWGWEETQYF	TGTGCCAGCAGCCAGTGGGGGTGGGAAGAGACCCAGTACTTC
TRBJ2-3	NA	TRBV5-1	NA	CASSWDSQAQYF	TGCGCCAGCAGCTGGGACTCCCAGGCGCAGTATTTT
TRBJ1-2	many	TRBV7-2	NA	CASSQRTVGYGYTF	TGTGCCAGCAGCCAGAGGACAGTAGGCTATGGCTACACCTTC
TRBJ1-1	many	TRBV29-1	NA	CSVALDRPTEAFF	TGCAGCGTCGCACTTGACAGGCCCACTGAAGCTTTCTTT
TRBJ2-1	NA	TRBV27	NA	CASSFRTLDGVQKGEQFF	TGTGCCAGCAGTTTCCGAACCCTGGACGGGGTTCAGAAGGGTGAGCAGTTCTTC
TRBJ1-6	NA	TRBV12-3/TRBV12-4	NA	CASRMSSYNSPLHF	TGTGCCAGCAGGATGAGCTCCTATAATTCACCCCTCCACTTT
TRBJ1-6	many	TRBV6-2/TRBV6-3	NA	CASSYGRPYNSPLHF	TGTGCCAGCAGTTACGGGAGGCCCTATAATTCACCCCTCCACTTT
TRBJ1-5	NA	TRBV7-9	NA	CASSSDRQLDSNQPQHF	TGTGCCAGCAGCTCAGATCGACAGTTAGATAGCAATCAGCCCCAGCATTTT
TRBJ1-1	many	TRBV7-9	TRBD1	CASSRTGVNTEAFF	TGTGCCAGCAGCCGGACAGGGGTGAACACTGAAGCTTTCTTT
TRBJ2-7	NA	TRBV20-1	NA	CSARVGDSSYEQYF	TGCAGTGCTAGAGTTGGGGATAGCTCCTACGAGCAGTACTTC
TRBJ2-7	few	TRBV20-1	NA	CSARDRQRYEQYF	TGCAGTGCTAGAGATCGACAACGCTACGAGCAGTACTTC
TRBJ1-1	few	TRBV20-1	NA	CSANMNTEAFF	TGCAGTGCAAACATGAACACTGAAGCTTTCTTT
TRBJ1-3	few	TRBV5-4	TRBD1	CASSPGGQGGTIYF	TGTGCCAGCAGCCCTGGCGGACAGGGTGGCACCATATATTTT
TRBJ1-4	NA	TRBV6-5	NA	CASSYSSGLPGNILTNEKLFF	TGTGCCAGCAGTTACTCGAGCGGACTCCCGGGAAATATCCTAACTAATGAAAAACTGTTTTTT
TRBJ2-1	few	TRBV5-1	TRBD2	CASSPGLAGNNEQFF	TGCGCCAGCAGCCCGGGACTAGCGGGAAACAATGAGCAGTTCTTC
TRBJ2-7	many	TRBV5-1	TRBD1	CASSRDRSYEQYF	TGCGCCAGCTCCAGGGACAGGTCCTACGAGCAGTACTTC
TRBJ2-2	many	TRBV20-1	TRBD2	CSARVRAGTGELFF	TGCAGTGCTAGAGTGAGAGCGGGAACCGGGGAGCTGTTTTTT
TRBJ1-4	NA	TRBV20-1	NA	CSAREDSEKLFF	TGCAGTGCTAGAGAGGACAGTGAAAAACTGTTTTTT
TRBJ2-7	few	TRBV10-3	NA	CAISVPGPEYEQYF	TGTGCCATCAGTGTCCCAGGACCGGAATACGAGCAGTACTTC
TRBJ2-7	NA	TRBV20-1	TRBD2	CSAYGGEQYF	TGCAGTGCTTACGGGGGGGAGCAGTACTTC
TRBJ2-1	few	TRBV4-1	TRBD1	CASSQPGTGGGDEQFF	TGCGCCAGCAGCCAACCCGGGACAGGGGGTGGCGATGAGCAGTTCTTC
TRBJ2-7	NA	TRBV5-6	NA	CASSLATAPYEQYF	TGTGCCAGCAGCTTGGCAACTGCGCCCTACGAGCAGTACTTC
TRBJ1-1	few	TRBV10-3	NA	CAISVVLSMNTEAFF	TGTGCCATCAGTGTGGTTCTATCAATGAACACTGAAGCTTTCTTT
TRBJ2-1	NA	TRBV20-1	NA	CSARGDFHSYNEQFF	TGCAGTGCTAGAGGGGACTTCCACTCCTACAATGAGCAGTTCTTC
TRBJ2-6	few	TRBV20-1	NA	CSASLGGSGANVLTF	TGCAGTGCTAGCTTAGGGGGATCTGGGGCCAACGTCCTGACTTTC
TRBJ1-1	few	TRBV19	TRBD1	CASSTPTQQGRGVNTEAFF	TGTGCCAGTAGTACTCCTACGCAACAGGGGCGAGGGGTGAACACTGAAGCTTTCTTT
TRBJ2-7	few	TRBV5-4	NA	CASSLAYSYEQYF	TGTGCCAGCAGCTTGGCCTACTCCTACGAGCAGTACTTC
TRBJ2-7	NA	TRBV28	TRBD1	CASSLRLGTGSYEQYF	TGTGCCAGCAGTTTAAGGTTAGGGACAGGGTCCTACGAGCAGTACTTC
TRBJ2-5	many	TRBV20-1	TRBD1	CSARRGGRAQETQYF	TGCAGTGCTAGGAGAGGGGGCAGGGCGCAGGAGACCCAGTACTTC
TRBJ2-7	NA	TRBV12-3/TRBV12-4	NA	CASSWEGGQSYEQYF	TGTGCCAGCAGCTGGGAGGGGGGACAGTCCTACGAGCAGTACTTC
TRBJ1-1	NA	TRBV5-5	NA	CASSFRGAAMNTEAFF	TGTGCCAGCAGCTTCAGGGGAGCCGCGATGAACACTGAAGCTTTCTTT
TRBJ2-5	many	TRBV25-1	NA	CASSGYKGPETQYF	TGTGCCAGCAGTGGGTATAAGGGACCCGAGACCCAGTACTTC
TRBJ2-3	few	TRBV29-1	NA	CSVGEGSDTQYF	TGCAGCGTTGGAGAAGGATCGGATACGCAGTATTTT
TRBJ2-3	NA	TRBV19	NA	CASSPRPGKDTQYF	TGTGCCAGTAGTCCGAGACCGGGAAAAGATACGCAGTATTTT